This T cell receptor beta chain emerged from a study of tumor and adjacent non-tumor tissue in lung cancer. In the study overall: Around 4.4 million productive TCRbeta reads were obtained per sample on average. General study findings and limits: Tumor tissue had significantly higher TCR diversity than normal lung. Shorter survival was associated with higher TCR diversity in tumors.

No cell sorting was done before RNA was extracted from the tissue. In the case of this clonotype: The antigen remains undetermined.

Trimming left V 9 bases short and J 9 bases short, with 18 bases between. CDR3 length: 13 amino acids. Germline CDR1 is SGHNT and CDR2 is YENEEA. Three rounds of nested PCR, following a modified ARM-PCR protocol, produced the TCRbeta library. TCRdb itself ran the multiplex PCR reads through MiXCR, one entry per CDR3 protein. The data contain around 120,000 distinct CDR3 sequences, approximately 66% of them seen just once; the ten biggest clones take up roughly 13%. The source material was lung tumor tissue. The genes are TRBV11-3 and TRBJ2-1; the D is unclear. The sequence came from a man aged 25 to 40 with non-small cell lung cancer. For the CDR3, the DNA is TGTGCCAGGAACCCCACACCTGGCAGTGAGCAGTTCTTC. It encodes CARNPTPGSEQFF. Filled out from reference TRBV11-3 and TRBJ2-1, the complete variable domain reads EAGVVQSPRYKIIEKKQPVAFWCNPISGHNTLYWYLQNLGQGPELLIRYENEEAVDDSQLPKDRFSAERLKGVDSTLKIQPAELGDSAVYLCARNPTPGSEQFFGPGTRLTVL.